This TCR beta chain was sequenced during a study of PD-1 blockade in classical Hodgkin lymphoma. Of note for this clone: What it binds is not known. This sample includes further DNA sequences coding for the same CDR3.

This CDR3 region has 13 residues. Germline loops: CDR1 GTSNPN, CDR2 SVGIG (reference sequence). V shed 0 bases and J shed 0 bases, with 3 bases lying between them. The assay was immunoSEQ multiplex PCR, and TCRdb's table has in-frame clones only and misses some. The sample has about 110,000 clones, approximately 90% seen once. Overall study results and limits: TCR diversity at baseline was reported to be reduced in newly diagnosed patients relative to healthy donors.

Following autologous stem cell transplantation, relapse occurred in every patient, and exposure to brentuximab vedotin varied. The chain combines TRBV30 with TRBJ1-5; D unresolved. This material consisted of peripheral blood mononuclear cells (PBMCs), taken before the second cycle of nivolumab. The sequence came from a human donor with classical Hodgkin lymphoma. The CDR3 loop reads CAWSVGSNQPQHF. CDR3 in DNA: TGTGCCTGGAGTGTCGGTAGCAATCAGCCCCAGCATTTT.